The clone carrying this TCR beta chain has a count of ten or more. What it recognizes is unknown. The sample belongs to a study of early T cells in non-severe SARS-CoV-2 infection. Across the whole study: Chains stayed unpaired after sequencing of bulk RNA from unsorted whole blood.

Study-level points and caveats: Comparison of clonotypes with VDJdb favored anti-spike CD8 responses while missing private and CD4 specificities.

Germline assignment: CDR1 SGDLS and CDR2 YYNGEE. This CDR3 has 15 residues. V was cut by 4 bases and J by 0 bases, with 13 bases left in between. The protocol attached unique molecular identifiers to individual cDNA molecules. TCRdb recomputed calls from the 5' RACE reads with MiXCR, one row per CDR3 protein. The sample comprises about 39,000 distinct CDR3 sequences, 4.5% to 5% of which are singletons, and about 5% rests with the top ten. The origin of this receptor is an adult who was a healthcare worker with PCR-confirmed SARS-CoV-2 infection or an uninfected control (not recorded which). Sample: whole blood. The gene calls are TRBV9 and TRBJ2-5; the D gene could be TRBD1 or TRBD2 (5 bases each). The CDR3 reads CASSPSPGHQETQYF. The CDR3 DNA reads as TGTGCCAGCAGCCCATCTCCGGGGCACCAAGAGACCCAGTACTTC.